One and the same sample provided the 21 T cell receptor beta chains below, sequenced in a study of CD8 T cells in ankylosing spondylitis (dated by TCRdb to about 2017). Libraries were built with 5' RACE. Sequencing took place on an Illumina HiSeq 2500. TCRdb reprocessing: public reads trimmed at Q25 with fastp, clones called with MiXCR, in-frame beta chains kept. Duplicate CDR3 protein sequences are folded into a single record with the most common DNA and genes. The sample yields 200,000 or so distinct CDR3 sequences; roughly 13% were counted once. The ten largest clones add up to around 10% of the sample. The sample comprised blood, either unsorted or a sorted T cell fraction (not recorded which). The receptors come from a female donor with ankylosing spondylitis or in good health (not recorded which).

This clonotype has more than one count but fewer than ten. The chain links TRBV7-3 to TRBJ1-1; D possibly corresponds to TRBD1 (6 bases). The CDR3 extends over 14 amino acids. V shed 5 bases and J shed 3 bases, with 13 bases lying between them. Germline CDR1 and CDR2: SGHTA and FQGTGA. DNA of the CDR3: TGTGCCAGCAGCCTCGGCAGGGGAGACACTGAAGCTTTCTTT. Translated, it gives CASSLGRGDTEAFF.

This clonotype was detected a few times. This sequence joins TRBV20-1 and TRBJ2-5; 9 positions agree with TRBD2. This CDR3 has 15 amino acids. Germline lookup yields CDR1 DFQATT and CDR2 SNEGSKA (reference sequence). The ends lost 0 bases at V and 5 bases at J; junction bases unmatched: 7. The CDR3 DNA reads as TGCAGTGCTAGAGATATAGCGGGAGCGGTCGAGACCCAGTACTTC. Protein product: CSARDIAGAVETQYF.

This clonotype appeared many times. V usage is TRBV10-3 and J usage is TRBJ2-5, with D unresolved. V was clipped by 6 bases and J by 3 bases, with 14 bases between them. This CDR3 region has 14 residues. CDR1 ENHRY and CDR2 SYGVKD come from the germline V gene. The CDR3 is CAISPGRGKETQYF. CDR3 in DNA: TGTGCCATCAGCCCCGGCCGCGGAAAAGAGACCCAGTACTTC.

The CDR3 spells CSGPRGRGATQYF. Here the CDR3 DNA reads TGCAGTGGACCTCGTGGGAGGGGGGCTACGCAGTATTTT. The genes are TRBV20-1 and TRBJ2-3, with a tentative D call TRBD2 (7 bases). Germline loops: CDR1 DFQATT, CDR2 SNEGSKA (reference sequence). The length of the CDR3 is 13 residues. The germline V and J ends were trimmed by 7 bases and 8 bases, with 19 bases remaining between them.

V is TRBV5-6 and J is TRBJ2-1, with 7 bases fitting TRBD1. The CDR3 loop spans 13 amino acids. CDR1 and CDR2 (germline): SGHDT, YYEEEE. Trimming removed 3 bases from V and 7 bases from J; junction bases left unmatched: 4. This CDR3 is CASSWDSVNEQFF. The DNA of the CDR3 is TGTGCCAGCAGCTGGGACAGTGTAAATGAGCAGTTCTTC.

A remark on this clonotype: Possible read error: a much larger clone is one base away. The chain links TRBV12-3 or TRBV12-4 to TRBJ2-1, with 11 bases that match TRBD2. The CDR3 spans 15 residues. The CDR3, as DNA: TGTGCCGGCAGTTTCACTAGCGGGAGTCTCAATGAGCAGTTCTTC. Residues: CAGSFTSGSLNEQFF.

This clonotype was seen at least ten times. This chain links TRBV20-1 with TRBJ2-1; no clear D gene. Germline CDR1 reads DFQATT; CDR2 reads SNEGSKA (reference sequence). V was pared by 5 bases and J by 1 base, with 12 bases between. This CDR3 region has 14 residues. As DNA, the CDR3 is TGCAGTGCTCCACCTAGTTTATCCTACAATGAGCAGTTCTTC. Translating it yields CSAPPSLSYNEQFF.

This clonotype was observed a few times. The CDR3: CAVRMGGENQPQHF. The CDR3, as DNA: TGTGCCGTCCGGATGGGGGGCGAAAATCAGCCCCAGCATTTT. V gene TRBV28 combines with J gene TRBJ1-5; D may be TRBD1 (6 bases). The germline CDR1 and CDR2 sequences are MDHEN and SYDVKM. The V end was cut by 11 bases, the J end by 4 bases, with 18 bases between. This CDR3 is built from 14 residues.

This clonotype was counted many times. The J gene is TRBJ1-1, the V gene TRBV18; D not certain. This CDR3 is 14 amino acids long. V was clipped by 3 bases and J by 0 bases, with 8 bases between them. CDR1 and CDR2 from the germline V gene are KGHSH and LQKENI. CDR3 region: CASSPASVNTEAFF. DNA for the CDR3: TGTGCCAGCTCACCCGCCTCCGTGAACACTGAAGCTTTCTTT. Together with reference TRBV18 and TRBJ1-1, the CDR3 gives the full variable domain: NAGVMQNPRHLVRRRGQEARLRCSPMKGHSHVYWYRQLPEEGLKFMVYLQKENIIDESGMPKERFSAEFPKEGPSILRIQQVVRGDSAAYFCASSPASVNTEAFFGQGTRLTVV.

Details on this clonotype: A much larger clone lies one base from this, so it may be a read error. The chain combines TRBV19 with TRBJ1-4, with D unclear. Germline assignment: CDR1 LNHDA and CDR2 SQIVND (reference sequence). The ends were cut back, 6 bases at V and 0 bases at J, with 11 bases in the middle. The CDR3 is 15 amino acids. The CDR3 DNA reads as TGTGCCAGTAGAAGGCCGTTAGCAACTAATGAAAAACTGTTTTTT. This gives the protein CASRRPLATNEKLFF. The full variable domain, completed using reference TRBV19 and TRBJ1-4, is DGGITQSPKYLFRKEGQNVTLSCEQNLNHDAMYWYRQDPGQGLRLIYYSQIVNDFQKGDIAEGYSVSREKKESFPLTVTSAQKNPTAFYLCASRRPLATNEKLFFGSGTQLSVL.

This clonotype has only a few counts. The V and J genes are TRBV19 and TRBJ2-7; D is perhaps TRBD1 or TRBD2 (6 bases each). The CDR3 contains 15 residues. Germline V gives CDR1 LNHDA, CDR2 SQIVND (reference sequence). V lost 3 bases, J lost 6 bases, and 18 bases lay in between. DNA for the CDR3: TGTGCCAGTAGTATGATGGGGGGCTCCCTCCCCGAGCAGTACTTC. Translation: CASSMMGGSLPEQYF.

This clonotype was recorded at least ten times. The CDR3 loop is CAISDSGGLYEQFF. CDR3 bases: TGTGCCATCAGTGATTCGGGGGGCTTGTATGAGCAGTTCTTC. The V gene is TRBV10-3, the J gene TRBJ2-1; maybe TRBD2 (7 bases). Trimming stripped 3 bases from V and 8 bases from J, with 14 bases between. The CDR3 has 14 amino acids. The germline CDR1 and CDR2 sequences are ENHRY and SYGVKD.

This clonotype was recorded at least ten times. The chain joins TRBV5-6 to TRBJ2-3, with D unclear. Trimming removed 0 bases at V and 0 bases at J, with 2 bases between. Germline lookup yields CDR1 SGHDT and CDR2 YYEEEE. This CDR3 comprises 13 residues. In nucleotides, the CDR3 is TGTGCCAGCAGCTTGGCCAGCACAGATACGCAGTATTTT. Its translation is CASSLASTDTQYF.

This clonotype was detected a few times. The genes are TRBV28 and TRBJ2-7, with 8 bases that match TRBD1. Trimming removed 6 bases from V and 2 bases from J; junction bases left unmatched: 15. Germline CDR1 is MDHEN and CDR2 is SYDVKM. This CDR3 is 17 amino acids long. CDR3 DNA: TGTGCCAGCAGACTTATGATGGACAGGGTCGTCCCCTACGAGCAGTACTTC. Its translation: CASRLMMDRVVPYEQYF.

This clonotype has only a few counts. Here the CDR3 DNA reads TGTGCCAGCAGCCGAGGGGGGACTGTAACAGATACGCAGTATTTT. This gives the protein CASSRGGTVTDTQYF. The chain has TRBV7-9 and TRBJ2-3; tentatively, D is TRBD1 or TRBD2 (6 bases each). Trimming took 5 bases from V and 3 from J, leaving 15 bases between them. The CDR3 sequence is 15 residues long. CDR1 is SEHNR and CDR2 is FQNEAQ in the germline V gene (reference sequence).

On this clonotype itself: A junction end diverges from the germline sequence, so it may reflect a read error. The V gene is TRBV7-3, the J gene TRBJ2-1; tentatively, D is TRBD1 or TRBD2 (5 bases each). The CDR3 has 13 amino acids. Germline CDR1 and CDR2: SGHTA and FQGTGA. The CDR3 reads CAGSSPGANEQFF. CDR3 nucleotide sequence: TGTGCCGGCAGCTCCCCCGGGGCCAATGAGCAGTTCTTC.

This clonotype was seen at least ten times. The chain employs TRBV20-1 and TRBJ1-6; D is ambiguous. V gave up 4 bases and J gave up 9 bases, with 16 bases separating them. From germline, CDR1 is DFQATT and CDR2 SNEGSKA (reference sequence). This CDR3 has 14 amino acids. CDR3 loop: CSATLTPGSSPLHF. In nucleotides, the CDR3 is TGCAGTGCTACCCTGACCCCGGGGAGTTCACCCCTCCACTTT.

CDR3 coding DNA: TGTGCCAGCAGCGGGGGACAGGGGCGCATTGAAGCTTTCTTT. Its translation: CASSGGQGRIEAFF. V gene TRBV9 combines with J gene TRBJ1-1, with TRBD1 matching 10 bases. In germline, CDR1 is SGDLS, CDR2 YYNGEE. The length of the CDR3 is 14 residues. The ends lost 3 bases at V and 7 bases at J; junction bases unmatched: 6.

This clonotype has ten or more counts. This chain joins TRBV5-6 and TRBJ1-2; 8 bases match TRBD1. CDR3 size: 15 residues. V was clipped by 4 bases and J by 1 base; unmatched bases: 6. CDR1 and CDR2 (germline): SGHDT, YYEEEE. The CDR3 protein is CASSLRQGINYGYTF. CDR3 nucleotides: TGTGCCAGCAGCCTCAGACAGGGGATTAACTATGGCTACACCTTC.

V usage is TRBV7-2 and J usage is TRBJ2-7; 9 bases fit TRBD2. The V segment lost 2 bases and the J segment 2 bases; nucleotides outside the gene matches: 1. The germline V gene encodes CDR1 SGHTA and CDR2 FQGNSA. The length of the CDR3 is 14 residues. CDR3 in amino acids: CASSLLAGPYEQYF. In nucleotides, the CDR3 is TGTGCCAGCAGCTTACTAGCGGGACCCTACGAGCAGTACTTC.

At least ten counts were recorded for this clonotype. The chain employs TRBV12-3 or TRBV12-4 and TRBJ2-3, with D perhaps given as TRBD1 or TRBD2 (5 bases each). V dropped 0 bases and J dropped 4 bases, with 8 bases sitting between them. The CDR3 spans 14 residues. CDR3 protein: CASSLAQGADTQYF. CDR3 nucleotide sequence: TGTGCCAGCAGTTTAGCCCAGGGAGCAGATACGCAGTATTTT.